This T cell receptor beta chain was retrieved from a study of T cell responses to AZD1222 COVID-19 vaccine. Findings of the study overall: In all cases, repertoires were sampled only after the peak T cell response. Among the donors, most were white British and more were female, and clonal diversity was possibly underestimated. Across spike, vaccine-associated CD4 TCRs were found, dominant at 160-218 and 743-854. Spike-specific TCR breadth and depth both grew after two AZD1222 doses.

The CDR3 covers 17 residues. Germline CDR1 is KGHSH and CDR2 is LQKENI. V trimming: 3 bases; J trimming: 1 base; junction bases outside the gene matches: 8. TCRdb keeps only in-frame clones here, not all; method: immunoSEQ multiplex PCR. This repertoire shows about 140,000 clones, about 92% found once; its top ten account for roughly 12%. Remarks on this clone: What it binds is unknown.

The rearrangement joins TRBV18 to TRBJ1-1; 10 bases are a match to TRBD1. The TCR comes from an adult who had recovered from COVID-19. This sample comprised peripheral blood, obtained after recovery from COVID-19. CDR3 DNA: TGTGCCAGCTCACCGAGAATAGGACAGGGGGAGAACACTGAAGCTTTCTTT. Protein: CASSPRIGQGENTEAFF.